This TCR beta chain was captured in a study of blood T cell repertoires in COVID-19. Background on the study: The analysed material was cDNA or gDNA that came from T cells, B-cell-depleted T cells, or PBMCs.

Sequencing used immunoSEQ multiplex PCR; TCRdb keeps in-frame clones, though not all of them. The sample carries more than 200,000 clones, around 80% recorded once. Germline assignment: CDR1 SNHLY and CDR2 FYNNEI. This CDR3 spans 15 amino acids. V lost 6 bases to trimming and J lost 1 base, with 15 bases between them. J is TRBJ1-1 and V is TRBV2; D uncertain. This TCR was sampled from a man in his forties with acute or convalescent COVID-19. The sample taken for sequencing was peripheral blood. CDR3 DNA: TGTGCCAGCAGCATAAGATCCGGGGAGAACACTGAAGCTTTCTTT. It is translated as CASSIRSGENTEAFF.